This T cell receptor beta chain was identified in a study of TIL therapy for anti-PD-1-resistant metastatic lung cancer. The CDR3 totals 12 residues. Looked up from germline, CDR1 is SGHAT and CDR2 is FQNNGV. V was shortened by 4 bases and J by 9 bases, with 12 bases between the two germline ends. Findings and limits, study-wide: Compared with baseline intratumoral T cells, expanded TIL cultures were more clonal and less diverse (roughly 6.3% vs 31%).

The immunoSEQ assay was v3. The method was immunoSEQ multiplex PCR; TCRdb's version includes in-frame clones alone and lacks a portion of them. The data show about 50,000 clones, about three quarters seen once. Relative to its sample, this clone is medium-sized. Its antigen is undetermined. Documented time point: pre-treatment sample, taken before nivolumab and TIL therapy. Most excised metastases sampled were pleural nodules or supraclavicular lymph nodes. This chain joins TRBV11-2 and TRBJ1-1; the D gene is possibly TRBD1 (6 bases). The starting material was tumor tissue, obtained at baseline. The receptor comes from a person between 25 and 79 years old with non-small cell lung cancer. CDR3 nucleotide sequence: TGTGCCAGCAGCTGGGGGCAGGGGCAAGCTTTCTTT. This encodes CASSWGQGQAFF.